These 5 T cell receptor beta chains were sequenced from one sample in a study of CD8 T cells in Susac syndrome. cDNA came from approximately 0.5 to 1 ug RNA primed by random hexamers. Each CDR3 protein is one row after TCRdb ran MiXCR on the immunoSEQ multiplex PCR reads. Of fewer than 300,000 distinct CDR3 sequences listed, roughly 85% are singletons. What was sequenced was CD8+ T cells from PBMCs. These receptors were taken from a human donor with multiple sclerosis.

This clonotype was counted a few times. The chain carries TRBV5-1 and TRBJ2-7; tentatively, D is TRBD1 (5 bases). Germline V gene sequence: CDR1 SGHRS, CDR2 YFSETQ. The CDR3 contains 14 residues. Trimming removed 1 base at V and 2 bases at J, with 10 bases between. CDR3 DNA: TGCGCCAGCAGCTTGAGTGCAGGGACCTACGAGCAGTACTTC. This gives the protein CASSLSAGTYEQYF.

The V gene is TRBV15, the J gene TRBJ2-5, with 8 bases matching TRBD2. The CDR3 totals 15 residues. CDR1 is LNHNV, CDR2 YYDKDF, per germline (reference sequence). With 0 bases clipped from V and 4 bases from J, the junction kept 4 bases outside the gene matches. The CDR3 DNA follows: TGTGCCACCAGCAGAGAAGCGGGAGTTGGAGAGACCCAGTACTTC. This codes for CATSREAGVGETQYF.

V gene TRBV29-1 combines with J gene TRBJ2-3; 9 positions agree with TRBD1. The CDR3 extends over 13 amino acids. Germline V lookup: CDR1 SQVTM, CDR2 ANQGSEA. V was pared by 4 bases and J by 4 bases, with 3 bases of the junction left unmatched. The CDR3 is CSVGRQGADTQYF. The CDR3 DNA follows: TGCAGCGTTGGACGACAGGGGGCAGATACGCAGTATTTT.

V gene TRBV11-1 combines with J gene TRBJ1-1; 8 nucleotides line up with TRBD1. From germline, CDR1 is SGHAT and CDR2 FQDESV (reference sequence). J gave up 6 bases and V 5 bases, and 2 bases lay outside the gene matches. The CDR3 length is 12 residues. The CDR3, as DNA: TGTGCCAGCAGCCGGACAGGGCCTGAAGCTTTCTTT. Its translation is CASSRTGPEAFF.

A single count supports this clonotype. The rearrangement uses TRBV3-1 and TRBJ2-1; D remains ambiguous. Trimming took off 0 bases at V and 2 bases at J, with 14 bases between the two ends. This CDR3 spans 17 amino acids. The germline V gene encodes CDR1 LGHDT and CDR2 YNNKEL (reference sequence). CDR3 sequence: CASSQDLIPMAYNEQFF. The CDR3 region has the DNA TGTGCCAGCAGCCAAGACCTGATCCCGATGGCCTACAATGAGCAGTTCTTC.